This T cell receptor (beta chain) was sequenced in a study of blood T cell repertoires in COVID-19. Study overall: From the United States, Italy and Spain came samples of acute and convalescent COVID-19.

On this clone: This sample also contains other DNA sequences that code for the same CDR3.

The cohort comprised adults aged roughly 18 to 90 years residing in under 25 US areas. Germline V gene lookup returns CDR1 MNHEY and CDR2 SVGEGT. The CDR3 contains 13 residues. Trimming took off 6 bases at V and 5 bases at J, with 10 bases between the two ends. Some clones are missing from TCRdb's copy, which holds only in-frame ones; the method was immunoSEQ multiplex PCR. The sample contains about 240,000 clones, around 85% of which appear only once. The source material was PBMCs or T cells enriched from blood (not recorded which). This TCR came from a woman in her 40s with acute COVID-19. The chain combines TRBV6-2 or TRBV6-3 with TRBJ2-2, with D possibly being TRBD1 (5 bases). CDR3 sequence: CASSPQGTGELFF. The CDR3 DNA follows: TGTGCCAGCAGCCCCCAGGGTACCGGGGAGCTGTTTTTT.